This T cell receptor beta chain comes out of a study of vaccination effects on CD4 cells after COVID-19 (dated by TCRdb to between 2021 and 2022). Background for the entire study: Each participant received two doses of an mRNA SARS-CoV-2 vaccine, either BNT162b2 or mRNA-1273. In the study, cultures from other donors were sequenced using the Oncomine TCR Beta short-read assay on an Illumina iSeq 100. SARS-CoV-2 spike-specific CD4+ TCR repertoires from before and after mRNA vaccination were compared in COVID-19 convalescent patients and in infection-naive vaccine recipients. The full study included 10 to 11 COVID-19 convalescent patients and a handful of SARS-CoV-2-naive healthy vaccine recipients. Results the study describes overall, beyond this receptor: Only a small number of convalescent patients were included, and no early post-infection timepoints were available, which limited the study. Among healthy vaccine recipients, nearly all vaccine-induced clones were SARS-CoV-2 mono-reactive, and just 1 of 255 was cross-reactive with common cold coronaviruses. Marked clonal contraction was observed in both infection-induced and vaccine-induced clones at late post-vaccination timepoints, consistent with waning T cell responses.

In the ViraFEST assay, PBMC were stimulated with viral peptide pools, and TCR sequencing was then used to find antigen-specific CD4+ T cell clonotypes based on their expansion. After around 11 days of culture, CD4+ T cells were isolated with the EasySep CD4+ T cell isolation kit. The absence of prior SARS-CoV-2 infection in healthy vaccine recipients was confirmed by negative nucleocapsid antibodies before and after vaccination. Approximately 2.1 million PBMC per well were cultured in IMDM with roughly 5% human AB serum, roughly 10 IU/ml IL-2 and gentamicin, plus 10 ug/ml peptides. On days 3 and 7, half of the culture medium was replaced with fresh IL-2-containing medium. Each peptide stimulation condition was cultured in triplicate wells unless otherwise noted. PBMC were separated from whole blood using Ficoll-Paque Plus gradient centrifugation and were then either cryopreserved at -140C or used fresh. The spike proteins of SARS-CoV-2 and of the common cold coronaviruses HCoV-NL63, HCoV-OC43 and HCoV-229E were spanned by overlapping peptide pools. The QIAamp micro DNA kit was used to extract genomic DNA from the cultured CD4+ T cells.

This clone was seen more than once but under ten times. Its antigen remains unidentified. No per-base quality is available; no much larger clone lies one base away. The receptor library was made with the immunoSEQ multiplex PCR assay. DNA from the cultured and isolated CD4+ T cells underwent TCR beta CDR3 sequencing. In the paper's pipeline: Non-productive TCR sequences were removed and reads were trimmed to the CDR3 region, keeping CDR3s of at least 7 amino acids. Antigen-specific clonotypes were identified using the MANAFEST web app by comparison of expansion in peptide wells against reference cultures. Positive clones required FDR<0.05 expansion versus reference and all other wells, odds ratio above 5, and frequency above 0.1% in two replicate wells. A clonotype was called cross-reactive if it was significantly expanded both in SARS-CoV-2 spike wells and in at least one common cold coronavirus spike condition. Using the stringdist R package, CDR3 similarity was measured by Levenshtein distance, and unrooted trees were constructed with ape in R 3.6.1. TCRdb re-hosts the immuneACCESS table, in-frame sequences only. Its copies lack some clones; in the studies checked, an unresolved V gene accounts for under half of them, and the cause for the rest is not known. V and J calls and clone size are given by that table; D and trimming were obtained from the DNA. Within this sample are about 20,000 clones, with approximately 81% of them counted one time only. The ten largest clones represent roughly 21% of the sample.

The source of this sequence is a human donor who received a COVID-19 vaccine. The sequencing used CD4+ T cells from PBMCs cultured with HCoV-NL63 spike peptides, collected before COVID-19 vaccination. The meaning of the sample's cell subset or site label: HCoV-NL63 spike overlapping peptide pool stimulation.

The bases are TGTGCCAGCAGCCAAGCCATGAATTTAGGGATCTCTGGGGCCAACGTCCTGACTTTC. It specifies CASSQAMNLGISGANVLTF. The chain is encoded by TRBV4-2 joined to TRBJ2-6, with no confident D gene call. V is cut by 1 base and J by 0 bases, and the space between the germline ends is 16 bases. There are 19 amino acids in the CDR3, from cysteine to phenylalanine inclusive. The CDR3 DNA has 57 bases and is translated from base 1. CDR1 is given as LGHNA and CDR2 as YNFKEQ, both from the germline V gene.